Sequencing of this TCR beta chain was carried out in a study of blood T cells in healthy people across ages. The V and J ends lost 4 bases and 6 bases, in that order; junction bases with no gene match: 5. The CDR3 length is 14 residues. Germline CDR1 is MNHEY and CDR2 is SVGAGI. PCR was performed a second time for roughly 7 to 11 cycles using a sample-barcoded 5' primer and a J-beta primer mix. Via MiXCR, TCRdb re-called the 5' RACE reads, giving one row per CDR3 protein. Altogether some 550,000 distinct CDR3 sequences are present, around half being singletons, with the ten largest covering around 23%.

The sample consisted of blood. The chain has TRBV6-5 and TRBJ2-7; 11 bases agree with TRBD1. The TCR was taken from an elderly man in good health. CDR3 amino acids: CASSLLGQGGEQYF. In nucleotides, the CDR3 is TGTGCCAGCAGTTTATTGGGACAGGGGGGCGAGCAGTACTTC.